This TCR beta chain is drawn from a study of radiotherapy plus CTLA-4 blockade in lung cancer. Study-wide background: With roughly 28% of patients having disease control, objective responses were seen in 15% to 20%.

General study results and limits: Interferon-beta and early blood T cell clone dynamics reportedly predicted response best. TCR clones from tumors expanded in blood after radiotherapy plus ipilimumab.

The CDR3 runs 14 residues. Germline CDR1 is SEHNR and CDR2 is FQNEAQ (reference sequence). Profiling relied on immunoSEQ multiplex PCR, and the TCRdb table lists in-frame clones only, not all of them. The table lists some 60,000 clones, 70% to 80% of them singletons, with about 3.1% in the top ten. Worth noting for this clone: Its antigen remains unknown. The junction does not match germline at one end; this may be a read error.

This sample comprised peripheral blood, obtained from a patient treated with radiotherapy plus ipilimumab. The receptor was isolated from a human donor with non-small cell lung cancer who had a complete response to radiotherapy plus ipilimumab. The V call is TRBV7-9, the J call TRBJ1-1; D gene unclear. CDR3 residues: CASSQSPHLVEAFF. Here the CDR3 DNA reads TGCGCCAGCAGCCAAAGCCCGCATCTTGTTGAAGCTTTCTTT.